The clone carrying this TCR beta chain has only one observation. Each diabetic donor fulfilled classification criteria for either type 1 or type 2. This sample is drawn from a study of type 1 and type 2 diabetes patients. The ends lost 8 bases at V and 6 bases at J; junction bases unmatched: 15. Germline CDR1 LNHDA, CDR2 SQIVND (reference sequence). The CDR3 runs to 16 residues. The PCR template was genomic DNA. Multiplex PCR with 30 forward and 13 reverse primers amplified the TCR beta CDR3. TCRdb reprocessed the multiplex PCR reads with MiXCR, giving one entry per CDR3 protein. The sample carries some 250,000 distinct CDR3 sequences, more than 45% recorded once.

This sequence was found in a man between 18 and 35 years old with type 2 diabetes. The sequenced sample was peripheral blood mononuclear cells (PBMCs). The chain is built from TRBV19 and TRBJ1-1, with 10 bases lining up with TRBD1. As DNA, the CDR3 is TGTGCCAGTTTCGGGACAGGGGCTTTATCGATGGCTGAAGCTTTCTTT. Translated, it gives CASFGTGALSMAEAFF.